Listed below are T cell receptor beta chains from one sample, sequenced in a study of blood T cell repertoires in COVID-19. Profiling relied on immunoSEQ multiplex PCR, and the TCRdb table lists in-frame clones only, not all of them. Among 270,000 or so clones listed, 82% were seen once. Material for sequencing was peripheral blood. These receptors all come from a woman under 30 with acute or convalescent COVID-19. Each CDR3 is given without its conserved first and last residue. The order of the fields is V gene, J gene, CDR3 length, CDR3 protein.

V: TRBV6-1
J: TRBJ1-5
length: 14
CDR3: ASSASRQYSNQPQH

V: TRBV9
J: TRBJ2-3
length: 15
CDR3: ASSRGLLAGREDTQY

V: TRBV6-5
J: TRBJ1-2
length: 14
CDR3: ASSYSLTGPDYGYT

V: TRBV30
J: TRBJ1-6
length: 12
CDR3: AYQQGSDNSPLH

V: TRBV6-5
J: TRBJ2-6
length: 14
CDR3: ASSSVQGLGANVLT

V: TRBV7-6
J: TRBJ2-7
length: 10
CDR3: ASSLYGYEQY

V: TRBV6-5
J: TRBJ1-3
length: 13
CDR3: ASKDDRGERNTIY

V: TRBV13
J: TRBJ2-7
length: 15
CDR3: ASSRRSGRAFEDEQY

V: TRBV10-3
J: TRBJ1-1
length: 11
CDR3: AIRSGQGTEAF

V: TRBV4-2
J: TRBJ2-7
length: 13
CDR3: ASSQDTSGSGEQY

V: TRBV28
J: TRBJ1-5
length: 12
CDR3: ASSPGGSNQPQH

V: TRBV9
J: TRBJ1-2
length: 13
CDR3: ASSVGRGGNYGYT

V: TRBV30
J: TRBJ2-3
length: 14
CDR3: AWISRLAGAKDTQY

V: TRBV30
J: TRBJ1-3
length: 11
CDR3: AWSVQAGNTIY

V: TRBV19
J: TRBJ1-2
length: 17
CDR3: ASSIYPNSKGARWYGYT

V: TRBV9
J: TRBJ1-1
length: 14
CDR3: ASSVKQGAHPLEAF

V: TRBV30
J: TRBJ1-2
length: 11
CDR3: AWSAAAFYGYT

V: TRBV6-5
J: TRBJ2-1
length: 13
CDR3: ASSLFRAPRGEQF

V: TRBV6-5
J: TRBJ1-6
length: 13
CDR3: ASSYAQAEKSPLH

V: TRBV5-1
J: TRBJ1-2
length: 15
CDR3: ASSLAGQGVVDYGYT

V: TRBV6-4
J: TRBJ1-1
length: 14
CDR3: ASHKPRPGENTEAF

V: TRBV19
J: TRBJ2-3
length: 12
CDR3: ASRVTVSTDTQY

V: TRBV18
J: TRBJ1-2
length: 11
CDR3: ASSYGGQEGYT

V: TRBV10-2
J: TRBJ1-2
length: 14
CDR3: ASSKDSRKSTPGYT

V: TRBV7-3
J: TRBJ2-3
length: 9
CDR3: ASSFGDTQY

V: TRBV5-1
J: TRBJ2-6
length: 15
CDR3: ASSLTGTGSGANVLT

V: TRBV2
J: TRBJ2-7
length: 11
CDR3: ASSFGLVYEQY

V: TRBV18
J: TRBJ2-6
length: 16
CDR3: ASSPTVSIFSGANVLT

V: TRBV19
J: TRBJ1-2
length: 11
CDR3: ASSIQANYGYT

V: TRBV6-4
J: TRBJ1-1
length: 12
CDR3: ASSAGTANTEAF

V: TRBV28
J: TRBJ2-1
length: 16
CDR3: ASSPRDTSGTLANEQF

V: TRBV19
J: TRBJ2-1
length: 15
CDR3: ASSKGLAGGPYNEQF

V: TRBV30
J: TRBJ1-5
length: 10
CDR3: AWSVMGQPQH

V: TRBV6-5
J: TRBJ2-7
length: 12
CDR3: ASSSGTPHYEQY

V: TRBV7-2
J: TRBJ2-7
length: 17
CDR3: ASSLALIHRTGDSYEQY

V: TRBV15
J: TRBJ2-4
length: 11
CDR3: ATSRQGTEVQY

V: TRBV6-2/TRBV6-3
J: TRBJ2-3
length: 13
CDR3: ASSREGSASFTQY

V: TRBV28
J: TRBJ1-1
length: 12
CDR3: ASSSPTGNTEAF

V: TRBV10-3
J: TRBJ2-7
length: 14
CDR3: AISEFTAAEHYEQY

V: TRBV7-2
J: TRBJ2-1
length: 12
CDR3: ASSLREGSGEQF

V: TRBV19
J: TRBJ1-5
length: 13
CDR3: ASKSQGTLNQPQH

V: TRBV30
J: TRBJ1-4
length: 14
CDR3: AWRELSRGWSEKLF

V: TRBV7-3
J: TRBJ1-1
length: 15
CDR3: ASSQQGTGTMNTEAF

V: TRBV2
J: TRBJ2-1
length: 13
CDR3: ASSEADSLYNEQF

V: TRBV5-4
J: TRBJ1-2
length: 13
CDR3: ASSFIMGQYYGYT

V: TRBV5-1
J: TRBJ1-3
length: 13
CDR3: ASSLGKRGGNTIY

V: TRBV28
J: TRBJ2-6
length: 17
CDR3: ASSYPSPGTGSGANVLT

V: TRBV21-1
J: TRBJ2-1
length: 16
CDR3: ASSNEEIGRWVYNEQF

V: TRBV6-1
J: TRBJ1-1
length: 15
CDR3: ASSERSGTPMNTEAF

V: TRBV24-1
J: TRBJ2-1
length: 10
CDR3: ATSDLAVEQF

V: TRBV7-9
J: TRBJ1-4
length: 14
CDR3: ASSPDGTRGNEKLF

V: TRBV30
J: TRBJ2-1
length: 16
CDR3: AWSESLGGSGSYNEQF